The following is a T cell receptor (beta chain) sequence with its context. The same CDR3 arises from other DNA sequences in this sample as well. The data are from a study of cytotoxic CD8 clonotypes in ibrutinib-treated CLL. Turning to the study itself: On average, over 80,000 productive rearrangements and 260,000 or so productive templates per sample.

Germline V CDR1 and CDR2: KGHSH, LQKENI. J lost 1 base, V lost 3 bases, and 0 bases had no gene match. CDR3 length equals 15 residues. Generated by immunoSEQ multiplex PCR, the TCRdb table keeps only in-frame clones and is missing some. Of more than 70,000 clones listed, 75% to 85% are singletons. The sample in question was PBMCs, obtained after 12 months of ibrutinib treatment. The sequence was obtained from a human donor with chronic lymphocytic leukemia. This chain connects TRBV18 to TRBJ2-6; TRBD2 aligns across 7 bases. This CDR3 reads CASSPGGSGANVLTF. The CDR3 DNA is TGTGCCAGCTCACCGGGGGGGTCTGGGGCCAACGTCCTGACTTTC.